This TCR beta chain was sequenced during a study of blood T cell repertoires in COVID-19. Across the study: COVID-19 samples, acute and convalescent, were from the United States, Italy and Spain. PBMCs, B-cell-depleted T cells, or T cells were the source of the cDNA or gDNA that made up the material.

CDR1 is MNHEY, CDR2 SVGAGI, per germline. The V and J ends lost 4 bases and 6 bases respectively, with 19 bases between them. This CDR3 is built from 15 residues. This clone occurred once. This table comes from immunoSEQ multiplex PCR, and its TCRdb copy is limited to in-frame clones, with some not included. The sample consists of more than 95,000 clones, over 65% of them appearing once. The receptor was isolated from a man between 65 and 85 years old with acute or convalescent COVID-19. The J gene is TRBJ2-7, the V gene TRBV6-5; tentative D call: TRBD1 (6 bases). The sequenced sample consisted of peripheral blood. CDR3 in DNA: TGTGCCAGCAGTTCCCGACAAGGGGGAATGGCCGAGCAGTACTTC. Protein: CASSSRQGGMAEQYF.